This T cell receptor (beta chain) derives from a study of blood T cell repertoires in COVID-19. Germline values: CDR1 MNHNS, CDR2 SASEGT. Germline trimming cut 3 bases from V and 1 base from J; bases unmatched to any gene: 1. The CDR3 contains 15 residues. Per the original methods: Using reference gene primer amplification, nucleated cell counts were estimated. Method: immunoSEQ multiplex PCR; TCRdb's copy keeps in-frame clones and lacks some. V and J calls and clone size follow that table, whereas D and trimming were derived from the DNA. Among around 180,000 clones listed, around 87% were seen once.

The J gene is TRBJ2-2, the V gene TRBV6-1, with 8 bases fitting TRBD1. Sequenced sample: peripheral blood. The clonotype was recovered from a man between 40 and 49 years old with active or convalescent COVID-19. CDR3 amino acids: CASSDGQGNTGELFF. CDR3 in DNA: TGTGCCAGCAGTGACGGACAGGGGAACACCGGGGAGCTGTTTTTT.